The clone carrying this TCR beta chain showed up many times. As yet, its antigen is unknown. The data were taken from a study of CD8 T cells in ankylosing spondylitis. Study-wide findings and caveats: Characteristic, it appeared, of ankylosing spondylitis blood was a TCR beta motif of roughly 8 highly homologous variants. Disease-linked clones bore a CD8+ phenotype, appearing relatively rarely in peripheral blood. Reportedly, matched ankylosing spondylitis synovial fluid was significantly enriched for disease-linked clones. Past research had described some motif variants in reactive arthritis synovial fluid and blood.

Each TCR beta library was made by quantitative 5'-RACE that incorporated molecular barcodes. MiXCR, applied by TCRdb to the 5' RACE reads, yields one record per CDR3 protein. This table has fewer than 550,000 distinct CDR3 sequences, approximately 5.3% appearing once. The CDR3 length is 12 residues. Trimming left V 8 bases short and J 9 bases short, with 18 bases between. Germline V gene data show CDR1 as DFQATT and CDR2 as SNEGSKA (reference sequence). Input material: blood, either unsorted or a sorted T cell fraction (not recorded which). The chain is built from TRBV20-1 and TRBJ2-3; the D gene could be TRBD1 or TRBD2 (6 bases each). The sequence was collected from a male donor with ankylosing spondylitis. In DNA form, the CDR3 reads TGCAGTAGGGGGGTGGTTATCCCCACGCAGTATTTT. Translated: CSRGVVIPTQYF.